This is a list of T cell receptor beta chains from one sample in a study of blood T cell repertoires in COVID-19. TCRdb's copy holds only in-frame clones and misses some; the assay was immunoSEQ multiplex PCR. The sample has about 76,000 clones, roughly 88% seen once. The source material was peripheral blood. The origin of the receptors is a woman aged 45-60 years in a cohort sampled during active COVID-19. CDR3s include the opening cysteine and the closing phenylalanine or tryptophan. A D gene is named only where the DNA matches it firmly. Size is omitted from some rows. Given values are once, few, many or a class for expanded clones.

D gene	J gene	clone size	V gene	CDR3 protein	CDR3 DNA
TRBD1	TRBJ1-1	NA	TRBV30	CAWSVGQGNTEAFF	TGTGCCTGGAGTGTGGGACAGGGGAACACTGAAGCTTTCTTT
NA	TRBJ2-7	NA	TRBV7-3	CASSLQGGSSYEQYF	TGTGCCAGCAGCTTACAAGGGGGTTCCTCCTACGAGCAGTACTTC
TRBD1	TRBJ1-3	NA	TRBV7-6	CASSLPAEAGGYYSGNTIYF	TGTGCCAGCAGCTTACCCGCCGAGGCAGGGGGCTACTACTCTGGAAACACCATATATTTT
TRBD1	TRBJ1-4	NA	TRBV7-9	CASSRGQGATNEKLFF	TGTGCCAGCAGCCGTGGACAGGGTGCAACTAATGAAAAACTGTTTTTT
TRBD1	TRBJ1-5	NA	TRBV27	CASSNRGLSNQPQHF	TGTGCCAGCAGCAACAGGGGTTTGAGCAATCAGCCCCAGCATTTT
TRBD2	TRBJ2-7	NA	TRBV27	CASSSYGTSGYEQYF	TGTGCCAGCAGTTCCTATGGGACTAGCGGCTACGAGCAGTACTTC
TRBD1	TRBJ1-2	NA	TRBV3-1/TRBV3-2	CASSQAIRGGYTF	TGTGCCAGCAGCCAAGCGATCAGGGGGGGCTACACCTTC
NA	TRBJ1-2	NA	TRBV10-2	CASSPDSFGYTF	TGCGCCAGCAGTCCCGACAGCTTTGGCTACACCTTC
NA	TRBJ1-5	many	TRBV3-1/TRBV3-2	CASSQDGTSNQPQHF	TGTGCCAGCAGCCAAGACGGTACTAGCAATCAGCCCCAGCATTTT
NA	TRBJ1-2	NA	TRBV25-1	CASRETENGYTF	TGTGCCAGCAGAGAGACAGAGAACGGCTACACCTTC
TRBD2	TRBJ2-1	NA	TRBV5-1	CASSSQTSGIYNEQFF	TGCGCCAGCAGCTCGCAGACTAGCGGGATTTACAATGAGCAGTTCTTC
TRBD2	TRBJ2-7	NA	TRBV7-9	CASSPPSGRDHEQYF	TGTGCCAGCAGCCCCCCTAGCGGGAGAGACCACGAGCAGTACTTC
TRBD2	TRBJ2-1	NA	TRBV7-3	CASSASGGGLGGQFF	TGTGCCAGCAGCGCTAGCGGGGGTGGTTTGGGCGGGCAGTTCTTC
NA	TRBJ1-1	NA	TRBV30	CAWSPFGAGNTEAFF	TGTGCCTGGAGTCCCTTTGGAGCGGGGAACACTGAAGCTTTCTTT
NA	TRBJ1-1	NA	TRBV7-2	CASSRYREASTEAFF	TGTGCCAGCAGCCGTTACCGGGAAGCCTCAACTGAAGCTTTCTTT
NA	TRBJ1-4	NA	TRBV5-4	CASSFSTTNEKLFF	TGTGCCAGCAGCTTTTCCACAACTAATGAAAAACTGTTTTTT
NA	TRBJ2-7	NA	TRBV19	CASSNPGGRGVEQYF	TGTGCCAGTAGTAACCCCGGCGGCAGGGGGGTCGAGCAGTACTTC
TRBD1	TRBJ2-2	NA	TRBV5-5	CASSLPGTGLTGELFF	TGTGCCAGCAGCTTACCCGGGACAGGGCTCACCGGGGAGCTGTTTTTT
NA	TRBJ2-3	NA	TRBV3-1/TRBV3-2	CASSQRLLDTDTQYF	TGTGCCAGCAGCCAACGTTTACTAGACACAGATACGCAGTATTTT
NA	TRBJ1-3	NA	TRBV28	CASSWAPGALTGNTIYF	TGTGCCAGCAGTTGGGCCCCAGGGGCCCTTACTGGAAACACCATATATTTT
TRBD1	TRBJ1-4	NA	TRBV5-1	CASSKSDRAGEKLFF	TGCGCCAGCAGCAAATCGGACAGGGCGGGTGAAAAACTGTTTTTT
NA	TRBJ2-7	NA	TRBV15	CATSRKGAYEQYF	TGTGCCACCAGCAGAAAGGGGGCCTACGAGCAGTACTTC
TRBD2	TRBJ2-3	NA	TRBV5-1	CASSFLTGTSGASTDTQYF	TGCGCCAGCAGCTTTTTGACCGGGACTAGCGGAGCTAGCACAGATACGCAGTATTTT
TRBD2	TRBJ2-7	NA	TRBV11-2	CASSLPIAGVRTYEQYF	TGTGCCAGCAGCTTACCCATAGCGGGAGTTAGGACCTACGAGCAGTACTTC
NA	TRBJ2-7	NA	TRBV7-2	CASSLAGVGEQYF	TGTGCCAGCAGCTTAGCGGGAGTCGGGGAGCAGTACTTC
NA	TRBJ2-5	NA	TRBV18	CASSPPAGQETQYF	TGTGCCAGCTCACCCCCCGCGGGGCAAGAGACCCAGTACTTC
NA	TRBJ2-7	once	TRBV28	CASSLVLLAGEQYF	TGTGCCAGCAGTTTAGTCTTGTTGGCAGGCGAGCAGTACTTC
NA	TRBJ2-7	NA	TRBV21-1	CASSKVVRGSDASYEQYF	TGTGCCAGCAGCAAAGTCGTGAGAGGGTCTGACGCTTCCTACGAGCAGTACTTC
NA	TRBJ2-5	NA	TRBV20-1	CSAGLQETQYF	TGCAGTGCGGGACTTCAAGAGACCCAGTACTTC
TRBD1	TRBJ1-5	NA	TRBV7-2	CASSSTGYSNQPQHF	TGTGCCAGCAGCTCGACAGGGTATAGCAATCAGCCCCAGCATTTT
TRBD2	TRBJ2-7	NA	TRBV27	CASRGTSVYEQYF	TGTGCCAGCAGGGGGACTAGCGTCTACGAGCAGTACTTC
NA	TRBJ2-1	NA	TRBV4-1	CASSHGRQGAHEQFF	TGCGCCAGCAGCCACGGGAGACAGGGAGCACATGAGCAGTTCTTC
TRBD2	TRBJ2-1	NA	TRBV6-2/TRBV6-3	CASSSGTTTYNEQFF	TGTGCCAGCAGTTCGGGGACTACCACCTACAATGAGCAGTTCTTC
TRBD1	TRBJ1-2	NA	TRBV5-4	CASSADREGGYTF	TGTGCCAGCAGCGCGGACAGGGAGGGTGGCTACACCTTC
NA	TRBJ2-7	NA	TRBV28	CASSRSLYEQYF	TGTGCCAGCAGCCGGTCTTTATACGAGCAGTACTTC
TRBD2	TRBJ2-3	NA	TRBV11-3	CASSFSGRSTDTQYF	TGTGCCAGCAGCTTTAGCGGGAGAAGCACAGATACGCAGTATTTT
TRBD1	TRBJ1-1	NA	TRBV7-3	CASSPNAGQGAGGTEAFF	TGTGCCAGCAGCCCTAATGCTGGACAGGGGGCCGGAGGCACTGAAGCTTTCTTT
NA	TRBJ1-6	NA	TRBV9	CASSVSAQINSPLHF	TGTGCCAGCAGCGTCTCTGCCCAGATTAATTCACCCCTCCACTTT
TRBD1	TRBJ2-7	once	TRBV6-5	CASSYETGSEQYF	TGTGCCAGCAGTTACGAGACAGGGAGCGAGCAGTACTTC
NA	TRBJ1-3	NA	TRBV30	CAWKPGGAQGNTIYF	TGTGCCTGGAAGCCGGGGGGGGCGCAAGGAAACACCATATATTTT
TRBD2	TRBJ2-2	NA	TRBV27	CASSRTSGNTGELFF	TGTGCCAGTTCGAGGACTAGCGGGAACACCGGGGAGCTGTTTTTT
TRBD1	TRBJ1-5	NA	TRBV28	CASSPTGGHQPQHF	TGTGCCAGCAGCCCTACAGGGGGACATCAGCCCCAGCATTTT